This TCR beta chain derives from a study of cytotoxic CD8 clonotypes in ibrutinib-treated CLL. Study background: The sample average was approximately 260,000 productive templates and 85,000 to 100,000 productive rearrangements.

General observations from the study: Patients with sustained remission and those progressing were sampled at differing times.

Germline CDR1 is SGHVS and CDR2 is FQNEAQ. CDR3 length: 16 amino acids. With 4 bases removed from V and 0 bases from J, the gap between germline ends came to 15 bases. A remark on this clone: Its antigen is undetermined.

Clones were read by immunoSEQ multiplex PCR, and TCRdb kept only the in-frame ones, dropping some. Of over 140,000 clones listed, approximately 80% are singletons. The sequences come from PBMCs, collected after 36 months of ibrutinib treatment. The rearrangement links TRBV7-8 to TRBJ1-1; no reliable D call. The TCR was taken from a human donor with chronic lymphocytic leukemia. CDR3 protein: CASSSGKALMNTEAFF. The CDR3 DNA follows: TGTGCCAGCAGCTCCGGGAAGGCCTTAATGAACACTGAAGCTTTCTTT.